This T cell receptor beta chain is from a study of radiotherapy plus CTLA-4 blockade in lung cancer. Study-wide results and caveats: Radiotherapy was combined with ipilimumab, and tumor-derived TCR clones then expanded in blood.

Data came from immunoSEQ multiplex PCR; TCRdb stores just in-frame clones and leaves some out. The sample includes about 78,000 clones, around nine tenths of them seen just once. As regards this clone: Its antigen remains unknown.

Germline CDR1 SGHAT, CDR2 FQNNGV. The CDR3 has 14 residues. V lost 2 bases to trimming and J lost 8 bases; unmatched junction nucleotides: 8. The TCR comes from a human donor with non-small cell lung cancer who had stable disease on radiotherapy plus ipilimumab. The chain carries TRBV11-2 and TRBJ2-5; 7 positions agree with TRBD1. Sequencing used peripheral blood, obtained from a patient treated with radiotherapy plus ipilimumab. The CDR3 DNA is TGTGCCAGCAGCTTACCGCGCGACAGGGCTACCCAGTACTTC. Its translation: CASSLPRDRATQYF.